This T cell receptor (beta chain) derives from a study of blood T cells in healthy people across ages. Study-wide findings and caveats: Estimates drawn from one million T cells were deemed to understate diversity.

With a J-beta primer mix and a sample-barcoded 5' primer, a second PCR ran roughly 7 to 11 cycles. TCRdb analysed the 5' RACE reads with MiXCR anew, one entry per CDR3 protein. This sample yields roughly 1,800,000 distinct CDR3 sequences, of which around 50% are seen a single time; about 2.1% belongs to the top ten. This clonotype was seen only a few times. Antigen: not known. Caucasian, healthy and from Russia, the donors were aged between about 6 and 90. Total RNA extraction produced at least 6 micrograms (per sample) for the study. V was shortened by 4 bases and J by 1 base, with 17 bases between the two germline ends. The CDR3 has 16 residues. The germline CDR1 and CDR2 sequences are SEHNR and FQNEAQ (reference sequence).

The V and J genes are TRBV7-9 and TRBJ2-7; tentative D call: TRBD1 (6 bases). The source material was blood. The receptor's source is a woman aged 40 to 49 in good health. The CDR3 DNA reads as TGTGCCAGCAGCTCGACTCCTCGGGACATGTCCTACGAGCAGTACTTC. This codes for CASSSTPRDMSYEQYF.